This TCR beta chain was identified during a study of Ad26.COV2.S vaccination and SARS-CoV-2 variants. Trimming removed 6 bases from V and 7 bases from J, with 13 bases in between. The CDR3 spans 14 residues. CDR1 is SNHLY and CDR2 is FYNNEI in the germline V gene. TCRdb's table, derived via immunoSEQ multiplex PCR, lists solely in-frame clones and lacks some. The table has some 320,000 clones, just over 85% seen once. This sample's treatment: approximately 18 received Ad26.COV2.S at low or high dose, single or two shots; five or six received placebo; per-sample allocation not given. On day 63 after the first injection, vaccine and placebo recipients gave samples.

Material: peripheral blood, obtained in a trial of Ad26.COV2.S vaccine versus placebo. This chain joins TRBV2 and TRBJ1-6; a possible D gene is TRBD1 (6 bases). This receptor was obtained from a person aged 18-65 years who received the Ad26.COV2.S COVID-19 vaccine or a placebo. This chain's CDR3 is CASSQDRWNSPLHF. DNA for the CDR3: TGTGCCAGCAGCCAGGACAGATGGAATTCACCCCTCCACTTT.